A single sample gave rise to the 23 T cell receptor beta chains below, sequenced in a study of blood T cell repertoires in COVID-19. TCRdb's copy holds only in-frame clones and misses some; the assay was immunoSEQ multiplex PCR. This sample has about 50,000 clones, with roughly four fifths found just once. Source material: peripheral blood. These receptors all come from a man aged 55-75 years with acute or convalescent COVID-19.

The chain employs TRBV6-2 or TRBV6-3 and TRBJ2-7, with unresolved D. Germline V lookup: CDR1 MNHEY, CDR2 SVGEGT. The CDR3 is 14 amino acids. Trimming took 2 bases from V and 0 from J, leaving 8 bases between them. CDR3 DNA sequence: TGTGCCAGCAGTTACCCAGGATCCTCCTACGAGCAGTACTTC. Encoded protein: CASSYPGSSYEQYF.

The chain couples TRBV27 to TRBJ2-5; a weak D match, TRBD1 (5 bases). The CDR3 length is 15 residues. Germline V gene lookup returns CDR1 MNHEY and CDR2 SMNVEV (reference sequence). The ends were cut back, 3 bases at V and 1 base at J, with 12 bases in the middle. The CDR3: CASSLGHKRQETQYF. CDR3 coding DNA: TGTGCCAGCAGTTTGGGGCATAAACGCCAAGAGACCCAGTACTTC.

V is TRBV18 and J is TRBJ2-7; 9 bases align to TRBD1. Trimming took 3 bases from V and 3 from J; bases not matched to a gene: 3. The length of the CDR3 is 14 residues. Germline lookup yields CDR1 KGHSH and CDR2 LQKENI. The CDR3, as DNA: TGTGCCAGCTCACCGGACAGGGGAGGCTACGAGCAGTACTTC. Amino acid sequence: CASSPDRGGYEQYF.

V gene TRBV4-1 combines with J gene TRBJ1-3; D might be TRBD1 (5 bases). V dropped 0 bases and J dropped 1 base, with 10 bases sitting between them. Germline V gene lookup returns CDR1 MGHRA and CDR2 YSYEKL. This CDR3 region has 16 residues. The CDR3 region is CASSQEPRGSGNTIYF. Here the CDR3 DNA reads TGCGCCAGCAGCCAAGAGCCCCGGGGGTCTGGAAACACCATATATTTT.

V is TRBV12-3 or TRBV12-4 and J is TRBJ1-1; possibly TRBD1 for D (5 bases). The CDR3 covers 12 residues. Trimming stripped 4 bases from V and 6 bases from J, with 9 bases between. CDR3 region: CASSSRVSEAFF. The CDR3 region has the DNA TGTGCCAGCAGTTCCAGGGTTTCTGAAGCTTTCTTT.

The chain combines TRBV25-1 with TRBJ1-6, with no clear D. This CDR3 region has 18 residues. The germline V gene encodes CDR1 MGHDK and CDR2 SYGVNS. The V end was cut by 2 bases, the J end by 0 bases, with 14 bases between. The CDR3 bases are TGTGCCAGCAGTGAAAATGTCTTTTCCAGCTCCTATAATTCACCCCTCCACTTT. This codes for CASSENVFSSSYNSPLHF.

This chain connects TRBV6-5 to TRBJ2-5; tentatively, D is TRBD1 (6 bases). The CDR3 is made up of 14 amino acids. Trimming took 2 bases from V and 4 from J, leaving 11 bases between them. Looked up from germline, CDR1 is MNHEY and CDR2 is SVGAGI. CDR3 protein: CASSYGQGRETQYF. The DNA for the CDR3 is TGTGCCAGCAGTTACGGGCAGGGGAGAGAGACCCAGTACTTC.

The gene calls are TRBV7-2 and TRBJ2-3, with D tentatively TRBD1 (6 bases). This CDR3 spans 13 amino acids. Germline V gene data show CDR1 as SGHTA and CDR2 as FQGNSA. V lost 5 bases, J lost 4 bases, and 10 bases lay in between. CDR3 nucleotide sequence: TGTGCCAGCAGCCAGGGGCGGGCAGATACGCAGTATTTT. It encodes CASSQGRADTQYF.

The chain has TRBV2 and TRBJ2-3; D is uncertain. Between the trimmed V and J ends, which lost 8 bases and 6 bases, there was a span of 15 bases. Germline CDR1 reads SNHLY; CDR2 reads FYNNEI. This CDR3 is 13 amino acids long. This CDR3 is CASVLLPRDTQYF. For the CDR3, the DNA is TGTGCCAGCGTTTTACTCCCGAGGGATACGCAGTATTTT. Supplemented by reference TRBV2 and TRBJ2-3, the full variable domain reads EPEVTQTPSHQVTQMGQEVILRCVPISNHLYFYWYRQILGQKVEFLVSFYNNEISEKSEIFDDQFSVERPDGSNFTLKIRSTKLEDSAMYFCASVLLPRDTQYFGPGTRLTVL.

V usage is TRBV11-2 and J usage is TRBJ2-5, with 9 bases fitting TRBD1. The germline CDR1 and CDR2 sequences are SGHAT and FQNNGV. After removal of 5 bases from V and 5 bases from J, the junction contained 9 bases not matched to a gene. The CDR3 consists of 15 residues. In DNA, the CDR3 is TGTGCCAGCAGCCCCGGGACAGGGCATTGGGAGACCCAGTACTTC. This codes for CASSPGTGHWETQYF.

CDR3 DNA: TGTGCCTGGAGTGTAGGGGGCTTTGGCTACACCTTC. It translates to CAWSVGGFGYTF. This chain links TRBV30 with TRBJ1-2, with 7 bases aligning to TRBD1. Trimming removed 0 bases from V and 7 bases from J; junction bases left unmatched: 2. CDR3 length: 12 amino acids. The germline V gene encodes CDR1 GTSNPN and CDR2 SVGIG (reference sequence).

CDR3 loop: CASSPGGAREQFF. For the CDR3, the DNA is TGTGCCAGTAGTCCCGGGGGGGCCCGTGAGCAGTTCTTC. The genes are TRBV19 and TRBJ2-1, with 8 bases that match TRBD2. There are 13 residues in the CDR3. V lost 5 bases to trimming and J lost 9 bases; unmatched junction nucleotides: 6. Germline loops: CDR1 LNHDA, CDR2 SQIVND (reference sequence).

This clone was seen a few times. V usage is TRBV19 and J usage is TRBJ1-2; D possibly corresponds to TRBD1 (6 bases). CDR1 and CDR2 (germline): LNHDA, SQIVND (reference sequence). The CDR3 loop spans 16 amino acids. Trimming took 3 bases from V and 2 from J, leaving 16 bases between them. Written as DNA, the CDR3 is TGTGCCAGTAGTATCGGGGGGCGACCCACCAACTATGGCTACACCTTC. Amino acids: CASSIGGRPTNYGYTF.

This clone was seen just once. The V and J genes are TRBV12-5 and TRBJ1-5, with D possibly being TRBD1 (5 bases). Germline V gene data show CDR1 as LGHNT and CDR2 as FRNRAP. The CDR3 is made up of 15 amino acids. Between the trimmed V and J ends, which lost 6 bases and 11 bases, there was a span of 23 bases. The CDR3 spells CASGPTGAHEGAQHF. In DNA, the CDR3 is TGTGCTAGTGGCCCCACCGGAGCCCATGAAGGGGCCCAGCATTTT.

The CDR3 DNA sequence: TGTGCCAGCAGCGTAGGGGCTAGCGGGGGGTACGAGCAGTACTTC. Residues: CASSVGASGGYEQYF. The V gene is TRBV9, the J gene TRBJ2-7, with TRBD2 identical over 11 bases. Per germline, CDR1 SGDLS and CDR2 YYNGEE. With 0 bases clipped from V and 4 bases from J, the junction kept 3 bases outside the gene matches. The CDR3 consists of 15 residues.

The chain carries TRBV4-2 and TRBJ1-5; 7 nucleotides agree with TRBD1. Trimming cost V 0 bases and J 4 bases; bases outside gene matches: 6. The CDR3 loop spans 16 amino acids. Germline V gene lookup returns CDR1 LGHNA and CDR2 YNFKEQ. The CDR3 protein is CASSQDFLQGNQPQHF. In DNA form, the CDR3 reads TGTGCCAGCAGCCAAGACTTTTTACAGGGGAATCAGCCCCAGCATTTT.

This sequence joins TRBV5-1 and TRBJ1-3; TRBD1 is a possible D gene (6 bases). Trimming left V 3 bases short and J 1 base short, with 8 bases between. The germline CDR1 and CDR2 sequences are SGHRS and YFSETQ. The length of the CDR3 is 14 residues. As DNA, the CDR3 is TGCGCCAGCAGCTCACAGGGTTCTGGAAACACCATATATTTT. The encoded protein is CASSSQGSGNTIYF. The variable domain in full, with the rest retrieved from reference TRBV5-1 and TRBJ1-3, is KAGVTQTPRYLIKTRGQQVTLSCSPISGHRSVSWYQQTPGQGLQFLFEYFSETQRNKGNFPGRFSGRQFSNSRSEMNVSTLELGDSALYLCASSSQGSGNTIYFGEGSWLTVV.

The chain joins TRBV6-2 or TRBV6-3 to TRBJ1-2, with D perhaps TRBD1 (6 bases). Germline V gene data show CDR1 as MNHEY and CDR2 as SVGEGT. The V gene lost 0 bases and the J gene lost 6 bases, with 14 bases spanning the gap. There are 15 residues in the CDR3. In nucleotides, the CDR3 is TGTGCCAGCAGTTACTCAGCGGGGGGCCGCGATGGCTACACCTTC. Protein product: CASSYSAGGRDGYTF.

The rearrangement joins TRBV19 to TRBJ2-1; 7 positions agree with TRBD1. Trimming took 5 bases from V and 2 from J; bases not matched to a gene: 3. Germline CDR1 LNHDA, CDR2 SQIVND (reference sequence). This CDR3 spans 14 amino acids. The DNA of the CDR3 is TGTGCCAGTAGTGCCCAGGGGGCCTACAATGAGCAGTTCTTC. Translated: CASSAQGAYNEQFF.

The genes are TRBV13 and TRBJ1-2; D call uncertain. The germline gives CDR1 PRHDT, CDR2 FYEKMQ (reference sequence). V gave up 2 bases and J gave up 7 bases, with 17 bases separating them. The CDR3 loop spans 15 amino acids. The CDR3 spells CASSLNGGLGGGYTF. CDR3 nucleotide sequence: TGTGCCAGCAGCTTAAATGGAGGGTTGGGCGGTGGCTACACCTTC.

The CDR3 coding sequence is TGTGCCAGCAGCTTAAGGGACAGGGGTTATGGCTACACCTTC. It encodes CASSLRDRGYGYTF. The chain links TRBV13 to TRBJ1-2; 10 bases align to TRBD1. Unmatched junction bases numbered 2, after V lost 2 bases and J lost 5 bases. Germline CDR1 PRHDT, CDR2 FYEKMQ (reference sequence). This CDR3 is built from 14 residues.

The chain links TRBV12-5 to TRBJ2-1; D may be TRBD2 (6 bases). Deletions cut 3 bases from V and 2 bases from J, with 17 bases between. The CDR3 contains 17 residues. From germline, CDR1 is LGHNT and CDR2 FRNRAP. CDR3 sequence: CASGFRIWGVPYNEQFF. The CDR3 DNA reads as TGTGCTAGTGGTTTTCGAATATGGGGGGTCCCCTACAATGAGCAGTTCTTC.

The rearrangement links TRBV30 to TRBJ2-7; the D gene is possibly TRBD1 (5 bases). The CDR3 runs 15 residues. Germline V lookup: CDR1 GTSNPN, CDR2 SVGIG (reference sequence). The germline V and J ends were trimmed by 0 bases and 5 bases, with 17 bases remaining between them. The CDR3 coding sequence is TGTGCCTGGAGTGTAGAAGTGGGCAGGGCCCACGAGCAGTACTTC. Its protein product is CAWSVEVGRAHEQYF.